What follows describes a single T cell receptor (beta chain). The antigen it binds to is not known. Nothing much larger sits one base from this clone, and base qualities are not available. Libraries were made using the immunoSEQ multiplex PCR assay. For the multiplex PCR, a mixture combining 60 forward primers for TCR Vbeta segments and 13 reverse primers for TCR Jbeta segments was used. The CDR3 region of rearranged TCR beta genes was amplified from genomic DNA with a multiplex PCR assay. The Illumina HiSeq System was used to sequence the amplified TCR beta libraries as 87-base-pair reads. Under the source paper's analysis protocol: In a later analysis, tens of millions of unique TCR beta chains were counted across the approximately 640 repertoires, and around 10 million of these chains were shared by at least two donors. Raw reads were error-corrected and collapsed into unique sequences by a nearest-neighbor algorithm in which closely related sequences were merged to remove PCR and sequencing errors. CDR3 sequences were aligned to IMGT reference sequences to assign V, D and J gene segments. For a sequence to be retained, a match of at least six nucleotides to both a V gene segment and a J gene segment was required. A rearrangement was called productive if the CDR3 had no stop codons and remained in frame with V and J, and every other rearrangement was called non-productive. Following IMGT convention, CDR3 was defined as the stretch from the second conserved V-encoded cysteine to the conserved J-encoded phenylalanine. Sequences without an unambiguous match to a single V gene segment were excluded from the earlier analysis of approximately 600 of the donors. An earlier analysis of 500 to 600 of the donors classified V segments as functional when productive rearrangements were above 56.7% and as segregating when the standard deviation between donors was above 5%. A statistical classification framework was built for diagnosing cytomegalovirus status from the catalog of TCR beta chain sequences. In a later analysis, TCR nucleotide sequences were compared against IMGT/GENE-DB human TR gene sequences so that V and J genes could be assigned. A later analysis assigned CDR3 sequences and most-parsimonious VDJ recombination scenarios with the TCRdist pipeline. In a later analysis, every TCR beta chain was defined by the combination of its CDR3 amino acid sequence and its V-gene family, and reads without a unique V-gene family were dropped. A later analysis removed 550 to 700 highly shared, low-generation-probability nucleotide sequences to deal with suspected cross-contamination and a sequencing artifact. A later analysis calculated a clonal expansion index for each public chain from normalized within-repertoire ranks of inferred template counts. In a later analysis, generation probabilities were computed with a VDJ recombination model fitted to out-of-frame rearrangements, and the resulting probabilities were checked against IGoR. A later analysis scored TCR-TCR, TCR-HLA and TCR-CMV co-occurrence with hypergeometric tests, applying a repertoire-size bias correction to TCR pairs. A later analysis estimated false discovery rates by permuting HLA or CMV assignments 20 times. In a later analysis, co-occurring TCRs were grouped using DBSCAN, with TCRdist sequence similarity added in when clustering inside HLA-allele-positive subsets. For co-occurrence clustering, repertoires with fewer than 30,000 or more than 120,000 public chains were excluded, along with four or five repertoires with anomalous nucleotide sharing. The table was pulled from immuneACCESS by TCRdb, which kept in-frame rearrangements only. Such tables lose some clones; where checked, under half of the loss comes from unresolved V genes, and the rest has no known cause. V, J and clone size reflect that table, while D and trimming were determined from the DNA. This sample holds 100,000 or so clones; approximately 70% were observed only once. Roughly 3.2% of the sample rests with the top ten.

Reading the germline V gene gives CDR1 SGDLS and CDR2 YYNGEE. Taken from cysteine to phenylalanine, the CDR3 has 15 residues. Only the CDR3 portion is preserved as DNA: 45 bases, with reading frame beginning at the first base. Ends trimmed: V by 3 bases, J by 4 bases; bases unmatched to a gene: 9. This sample was taken from a study of cytomegalovirus exposure and HLA in healthy donors listed by TCRdb under 2017. Study-wide context: In an earlier analysis of under 750 of the donors, around 300 Gb of sequence data and 120 million or so unique TCR beta sequences from about 180 million T cells were reported. An early release covering 550 to 700 HLA-typed donors comprised about 300 gigabases of sequencing data and some 79 million unique TCR sequences. The genetic ancestry cluster associated with self-reported Caucasian donors included 81% of the approximately 410 genotyped donors. The aim of the study was to test whether cataloging public T cell receptors could identify signatures of past pathogen exposure. The study used immunosequencing to profile the T cell repertoires of more than 650 subjects and linked those repertoires to cytomegalovirus serostatus. In addition to the first cohort of 666 subjects, a separate validation cohort of 130 or so different subjects was used. High-throughput TCR immunosequencing, statistical association of individual TCRs with disease status, and machine learning were combined to predict cytomegalovirus infection status. To study patterns of TCR occurrence, a later analysis re-analyzed previously published TCR beta repertoires from several hundred donors and added high-resolution HLA genotyping. The later analysis used no new phenotypic data to find candidate immune exposures, relying instead on TCR beta sequences and their occurrence across donors. An earlier analysis of several hundred of the donors applied high-throughput TCR beta sequencing to assess whether each TCR beta V gene segment acted as functional or pseudogenic. Alongside the repertoire data, information on donor age, sex, ethnicity and CMV serostatus was compiled. A later genetic analysis took genome-wide SNP genotypes for about 65% of the 666 donors and used that subset as a discovery cohort. All discovery cohort repertoires had been generated on a single sequencing platform. HLA typing included class I and class II loci at four-digit resolution. The number of typed donors differed by locus: about 620-640 for A, B, C, DRB1 and DQB1; approximately 520 for DQA1; approximately 610 for DPA1; and some 450 for DPB1. A few DR-DQ haplotypes were handled as single units for association and clustering because linkage in the cohort was strong. Among 350 to 400 genotyped donors of the cohort, an average of approximately 240,000 unique TCR beta nucleotide sequences were sequenced per donor, roughly 20% of them non-productive.

The cohort consisted of 650 to 850 healthy bone marrow donors. All cohort members were sampled while nominally healthy, although unrecorded immune exposures were likely present. The donor tested CMV seronegative and was one of the 352 seronegative cohort members. A peripheral blood sample was collected from each donor, and TCR beta sequencing was performed on peripheral blood mononuclear cells. Genomic DNA was extracted from the blood cell samples with the Qiagen DNeasy Blood Extraction Kit. The research as a whole found: Because HLA typing was missing for some donors at each locus, association tests included only the typed subset. Presence/absence analyses assumed roughly uniform sequencing depth across donors, an assumption that may not hold. The authors suggested that the approach could potentially be extended to other disease states and immunological phenotypes. A later analysis reported that several top co-occurrence clusters appeared linked to parvovirus B19, influenza, CMV and Epstein-Barr virus. Strong co-occurrence of HLA alleles, especially DR and DQ, made assigning TCR associations to individual alleles difficult. The earlier analysis of a few hundred of the donors excluded seventeen rarely observed V segments, including chromosome 9 orphons, because counts were too low. For the cohort, immune exposure information was limited to CMV serostatus. A further reported finding was that TCR beta sequences accurately predicted the HLA-A and HLA-B alleles for most subjects in the first cohort. Only TCR beta chains were sequenced in this cohort, and the absence of alpha or paired-chain data limited detectable features. A total of 150 to 200 TCR beta chains were listed by the study as associated with cytomegalovirus. Most CMV-associated TCR beta chains appeared to be HLA-restricted in a later analysis, and the HLA associations seemed to be driven largely by CMV exposure. In a later genetic analysis, fewer N-insertions in productive TCRs were reported among donors in an Asian-associated ancestry cluster than the roughly 700-donor mean. In vitro tests confirmed that a few of the cytomegalovirus-associated TCR beta chains recognize cytomegalovirus antigens. Correlated functional status among segregating V segments might be attributable to linkage disequilibrium, but an unknown experimental factor could not be ruled out. Because the 87-base-pair reads could not distinguish some IMGT-functional V segments, including TRBV6-2 and TRBV6-3, those segments were excluded. In a later genetic analysis, a missense DCLRE1C variant was associated with V-gene and J-gene trimming of TCR beta chains, and the association was replicated in an independent cohort. A group of highly shared sequence variants was considered likely to be a technical artifact of the sequencing pipeline. In a later analysis, HLA-associated TCR beta chains were found to be more clonally expanded and to have lower generation probabilities than equally common non-associated chains. Most TCR sequences were observed very rarely across donors, whereas some public TCRs were present in many individuals. Broadly in line with IMGT annotations, most TCR beta V segments showed up in productive rearrangements about 87% or about 30% of the time in an earlier analysis of some 590 of the donors. The classifier was reported to diagnose cytomegalovirus status with high specificity and sensitivity in both the original and validation cohorts. A later analysis found that TCR association rates varied across HLA loci, with DRB1 alleles showing the most associated TCRs and HLA-C alleles the fewest. At a false discovery rate of 0.05, a later analysis linked approximately 18,000 TCR beta sequences to specific HLA alleles.

The TCR sequence derives from a man aged 30 to 45 in good health and CMV-seronegative. The sequence is built from TRBV9 and TRBJ1-2; 7 bases in the junction line up with TRBD1. The source material was PBMCs. This receptor has the CDR3 CASSATPGQSYGYTF. Read as DNA, the sequence is TGTGCCAGCAGCGCAACTCCGGGACAGTCCTATGGCTACACCTTC.